The rows below give T cell receptor beta chains drawn from one sample of a study of T cell responses to AZD1222 COVID-19 vaccine. Some clones are missing from TCRdb's copy, which holds only in-frame ones; the method was immunoSEQ multiplex PCR. The sample shows roughly 130,000 clones, roughly 85% of them seen only once. Sample: peripheral blood, taken on day 0 of MenACWY control vaccination. Receptors were obtained from an adult in good health. The CDR3 runs from the conserved cysteine through the conserved F or W. The size of a clone is reported for some rows only, either as once, few or many, or as a class for expanded clones.

>TRBV28|-|TRBJ1-1
CASSPGVGATEAFF
>TRBV6-5|-|TRBJ2-7
CASSYPTSGGSYEQYF
>TRBV6-2/TRBV6-3|once|TRBJ2-1
CASSYRTSNEQFF
>TRBV5-5|once|TRBJ1-2
CASSLSGREPYGYTF
>TRBV6-5|-|TRBJ2-2
CASRTGTTITGELFF
>TRBV7-3|-|TRBJ2-1
CASSFGLAGGYGNEQFF
>TRBV10-3|-|TRBJ2-1
CAISRTSGSDEQFF
>TRBV5-1|few|TRBJ1-5
CASSLAGGVPPQHF
>TRBV7-6|-|TRBJ1-1
CASSFDTEAFF
>TRBV5-1|-|TRBJ2-3
CASSLVGQTTHTDTQYF
>TRBV10-1|-|TRBJ2-3
CASSERDTQYF
>TRBV9|-|TRBJ2-3
CASMSADTQYF
>TRBV7-9|-|TRBJ2-2
CAASGGTENTGELFF
>TRBV5-1|-|TRBJ2-1
CASSPGGAHNEQFF
>TRBV4-1|-|TRBJ1-4
CASSQPRSGANEKLFF
>TRBV19|once|TRBJ2-3
CASSIGRRVRSDTQYF
>TRBV27|-|TRBJ2-5
CASLGGGGETQYF
>TRBV6-5|-|TRBJ2-7
CASSYSPLSGHEQYF
>TRBV29-1|-|TRBJ1-3
CSVALVTGPLSSGNTIYF
>TRBV28|-|TRBJ2-7
CASSPYRGPTYEQYF
>TRBV30|-|TRBJ1-1
CAWRVGEESEAFF
>TRBV5-1|-|TRBJ2-1
CASSTGENEQFF
>TRBV5-4|-|TRBJ1-4
CASSPEQGGNEKLFF
>TRBV7-9|-|TRBJ2-3
CASSPTSGSYTQYF
>TRBV7-9|-|TRBJ2-7
CASSRTGPYEQYF
>TRBV9|-|TRBJ2-2
CASSPSHGGLETGELFF
>TRBV4-1|-|TRBJ2-7
CASSHISGRASSYEQYF
>TRBV9|few|TRBJ1-2
CASRDGKGYTF
>TRBV2|-|TRBJ2-1
CASSEYREVGNEQFF
>TRBV5-5|-|TRBJ1-4
CASSLAGVNEKLFF
>TRBV4-1|-|TRBJ1-1
CASSQGQRNTEAFF
>TRBV19|-|TRBJ2-3
CASTGLAGTSTDTQYF
>TRBV28|-|TRBJ2-2
CASSLRGSANTGELFF
>TRBV7-2|-|TRBJ1-3
CASSRLGSGNTIYF
>TRBV3-1/TRBV3-2|-|TRBJ2-1
CASSPQRGTGEFF
>TRBV6-5|-|TRBJ2-5
CASSPAQEAGDQYF
>TRBV6-5|-|TRBJ1-2
CASRDGGAYSYTF
>TRBV7-6|-|TRBJ1-1
CASSPTLVFGAAGTEAFF
>TRBV9|-|TRBJ1-2
CASSEGTDYGYTF
>TRBV5-6|-|TRBJ1-5
CASTKQAGGNQPQHF
>TRBV6-6|-|TRBJ1-4
CASSWDTATNEKLFF
>TRBV28|-|TRBJ1-2
CASSSPRNYGYTF
>TRBV20-1|-|TRBJ1-3
CSASGPGNTIYF
>TRBV19|-|TRBJ2-1
CASSITSGTDNEQFF
>TRBV28|-|TRBJ2-7
CASTLRLAGDYEQYF
>TRBV27|many|TRBJ2-7
CASSLGRGLRPKKGYEQYF
>TRBV27|-|TRBJ2-7
CASSLAQGRDEQYF
>TRBV7-9|-|TRBJ2-7
CASSQNRGLAERGHEQYF
>TRBV28|-|TRBJ2-7
CASSFPLGLSYEQYF
>TRBV20-1|-|TRBJ2-7
CSAQGGEQYF
>TRBV19|-|TRBJ2-7
CASSVTGGTAYEQYF
>TRBV7-9|-|TRBJ2-1
CASCASGSIYNEQFF